Here is one T cell receptor (beta chain) with its context. The germline gives CDR1 LNHDA, CDR2 SQIVND (reference sequence). V lost 5 bases to trimming and J lost 8 bases; unmatched junction nucleotides: 19. CDR3 length equals 18 residues. The record originates from a study of blood T cell repertoires in COVID-19. About the research overall: Sources were T cells, B-cell-depleted T cells, or PBMCs; the material itself was cDNA or gDNA.

The authors' processing: Amplifying reference gene primers gave estimates of nucleated cell counts. Profiled with immunoSEQ multiplex PCR; TCRdb holds only in-frame clones, not every one. V, J and clone size are those of that table, while D and trimming were read from the DNA. The profile covers over 250,000 clones, with approximately 85% appearing a single time and approximately 12% taken by the ten largest. J is TRBJ2-1 and V is TRBV19, with 9 bases matching TRBD2. The origin of this receptor is a human donor in a cohort sampled during active COVID-19. The sequenced sample was peripheral blood. The DNA of the CDR3 is TGTGCCAGTAGTGTCCGGGGAGCGGGAGGCTCCCGCCCCTATGAGCAGTTCTTC. This codes for CASSVRGAGGSRPYEQFF.